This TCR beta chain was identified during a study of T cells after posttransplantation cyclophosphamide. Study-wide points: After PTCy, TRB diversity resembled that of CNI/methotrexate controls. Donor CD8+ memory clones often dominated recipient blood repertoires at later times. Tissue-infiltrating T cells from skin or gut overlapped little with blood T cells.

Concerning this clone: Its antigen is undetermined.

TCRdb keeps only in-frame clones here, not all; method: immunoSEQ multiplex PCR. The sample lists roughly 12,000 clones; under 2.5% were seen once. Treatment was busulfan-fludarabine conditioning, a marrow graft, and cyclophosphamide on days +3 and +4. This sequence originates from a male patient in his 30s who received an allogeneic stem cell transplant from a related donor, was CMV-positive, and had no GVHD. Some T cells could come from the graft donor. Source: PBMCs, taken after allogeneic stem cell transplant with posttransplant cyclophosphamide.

The CDR3 DNA reads as TGTGCCAGCAGCGCCGGGACAGGGGTCCAAGAGACCCAGTACTTC. This translates into CASSAGTGVQETQYF. The chain has TRBV7-9 and TRBJ2-5; 10 bases are shared with TRBD1. Germline V gives CDR1 SEHNR, CDR2 FQNEAQ (reference sequence). This CDR3 is built from 15 residues. V lost 5 bases and J lost 1; bases outside the gene matches: 4.